These 5 T cell receptor beta chains were all obtained from the same sample, sequenced in a study of blood T cells in healthy people across ages. A sample-barcoded 5' primer and a J-beta primer mix were used in a second PCR of about 7 to 12 cycles. Each CDR3 protein gets one entry after TCRdb re-called the 5' RACE reads with MiXCR. The profile covers some 780,000 distinct CDR3 sequences, with roughly three fifths appearing a single time and more than 25% taken by the ten largest. The material sequenced was blood. These TCRs come from a middle-aged man in good health.

The chain carries TRBV2 and TRBJ2-5, with a possible D match to TRBD1 (6 bases). The CDR3 has 13 amino acids. CDR1 is SNHLY, CDR2 FYNNEI, per germline. V dropped 10 bases and J dropped 2 bases, with 14 bases sitting between them. The CDR3 bases are TGTGCCACCAAGACAGGCGGACAAGAGACCCAGTACTTC. It translates to CATKTGGQETQYF.

The chain is built from TRBV7-6 and TRBJ2-4; D remains unclear. The end of the DNA aligns better with TRBJ2-7, so the J call may be wrong. Germline CDR1 reads SGHVS; CDR2 reads FNYEAQ. This CDR3 has 13 amino acids. The CDR3 region has the DNA TGTGCCAGCAGCTTAGAAATGCCTCTCGAGCAGTACTTC. Its translation is CASSLEMPLEQYF.

This clonotype occurred once. The V and J genes are TRBV29-1 and TRBJ1-1, with D possibly TRBD1 on 5 matching bases. The CDR3 runs 14 residues. V was cut by 6 bases and J by 4 bases, with 18 bases left in between. Germline V gives CDR1 SQVTM, CDR2 ANQGSEA. The CDR3 DNA reads TGCAGCGTCACGCTAACTCAGGGAAGCACTGAAGCTTTCTTT. Its protein product is CSVTLTQGSTEAFF. The variable domain in full, with the rest retrieved from reference TRBV29-1 and TRBJ1-1, is SAVISQKPSRDICQRGTSLTIQCQVDSQVTMMFWYRQQPGQSLTLIATANQGSEATYESGFVIDKFPISRPNLTFSTLTVSNMSPEDSSIYLCSVTLTQGSTEAFFGQGTRLTVV.

This clonotype was seen a handful of times. This CDR3 reads CASSGTNEKLFF. The CDR3 DNA reads as TGTGCCAGCAGTGGGACTAATGAAAAACTGTTTTTT. The chain recombines TRBV6-1 with TRBJ1-4; no firm D call. There are 12 residues in the CDR3. V lost 4 bases, J lost 2 bases, and 2 bases lay in between. Germline loops: CDR1 MNHNS, CDR2 SASEGT.

The rearrangement uses TRBV27 and TRBJ1-5; D might be TRBD1 (6 bases). The germline gives CDR1 MNHEY, CDR2 SMNVEV (reference sequence). The CDR3 has 15 residues. V gave up 3 bases and J gave up 6 bases, with 15 bases separating them. The CDR3 reads CASSFHGGALQPQHF. The DNA for the CDR3 is TGTGCCAGCAGTTTCCACGGGGGGGCCCTTCAGCCCCAGCATTTT.